This TCR beta chain appears in the sequencing data of a study of shared T cell receptors in the human thymus (TCRdb year 2021). Background for the entire study: The study examined how the human thymus generates shared, self-reactive T-cell receptor alpha chains.

Remarks on this clone: Its cognate antigen has yet to be identified. The input lacks base qualities; no much larger clone sits a single base away.

The method was the immunoSEQ multiplex PCR assay. The clones in this table, taken by TCRdb from immuneACCESS, are in-frame only. Not every clone is retained; where verified, under half of the shortfall comes from an unresolved V gene, and the cause of the rest is unknown. Present in this sample are hundreds of thousands of clones, more than 85% of which were seen just once. The leading ten clones occupy around 0.019% of the sample. The sample was thymocytes. This receptor was identified in a human donor.

The CDR3 region: CASSIDRTACYEQYF. The nucleotide sequence reads as follows: TGTGCCAGCAGTATAGACCGGACAGCCTGCTACGAGCAGTACTTC. The V and J genes are TRBV28 and TRBJ2-7, and the D gene may be TRBD1, 6 bases matching. The CDR3 starts with the cysteine, ends with the phenylalanine, and has 15 residues. Only the CDR3 portion is preserved as DNA: 45 bases, with reading frame beginning at the first base. The germline V gene gives CDR1 as MDHEN and CDR2 as SYDVKM. V loses 5 bases of germline sequence and J loses 3 bases, and the interval between the two ends is 17 bases.